This TCR beta chain was sequenced for a study of breast tumors, draining lymph nodes, adjacent tissues. Study results and limitations: Tumors had less TCR diversity than lymph nodes, more than nontumor tissue. Findings are consistent with lymph node origin and intratumoral expansion of most tumor T cells. Luminal-like breast cancer showed significantly higher tumor–nontumor repertoire similarity than basal-like. Data only fit, rather than demonstrated, lymph node origin of most tumor T cells.

Breast cancer patients provided tissue from their axillary draining lymph nodes. The CDR3 loop spans 14 amino acids. V lost 3 bases and J 6 bases, leaving 12 bases between the germline ends. The germline V gene encodes CDR1 MNHEY and CDR2 SMNVEV (reference sequence). A note on this clonotype: Its antigen remains unidentified. A much larger clone lies a single base off, so this may be a read error.

TCRdb fed the multiplex PCR reads into MiXCR, producing one record per CDR3 protein. The table lists 150,000 or so distinct CDR3 sequences, around 35% of them singletons. The chain links TRBV27 to TRBJ1-5; D call uncertain. Sequenced material: axillary lymph node tissue. The receptor was derived from a female donor with breast cancer. Some clones in this sample may be carry-over from other donors' samples. In nucleotides, the CDR3 is TGTGCCAGCAGTTTCGGGGTTCCCAGTCAGCCCCAGCATTTT. The encoded protein is CASSFGVPSQPQHF.